This T cell receptor beta chain was documented in a study of blood T cell repertoires in COVID-19. Study background: Both acute and convalescent COVID-19 samples were obtained from the United States, Italy and Spain. Sources were T cells, B-cell-depleted T cells, or PBMCs; the material itself was cDNA or gDNA.

V lost 3 bases and J lost 2, with 18 bases in between. There are 17 residues in the CDR3. CDR1 and CDR2 from the germline V gene are SGHDT and YYEEEE. Each participant's cohort was designated according to participant-reported clinical history. Some clones are missing from TCRdb's copy, which holds only in-frame ones; the method was immunoSEQ multiplex PCR. The sample contains just over 300,000 clones, roughly 90% of which appear only once. This sequence originates from a woman under 30 who had recovered from COVID-19. The chain carries TRBV5-6 and TRBJ1-5; D is unclear. Specimen: PBMCs or T cells enriched from blood (not recorded which). The CDR3 bases are TGTGCCAGCAGCTCAACCCGACGGAGCTGGGGCAATCAGCCCCAGCATTTT. Protein: CASSSTRRSWGNQPQHF.